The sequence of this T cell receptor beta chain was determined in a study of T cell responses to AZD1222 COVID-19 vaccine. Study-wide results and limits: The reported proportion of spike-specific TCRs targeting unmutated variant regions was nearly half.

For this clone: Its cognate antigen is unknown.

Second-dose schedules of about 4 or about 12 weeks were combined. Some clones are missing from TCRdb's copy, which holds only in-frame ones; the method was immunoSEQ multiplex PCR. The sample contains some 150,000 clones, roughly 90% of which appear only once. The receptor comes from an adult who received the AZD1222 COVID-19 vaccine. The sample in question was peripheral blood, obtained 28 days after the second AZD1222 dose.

DNA of the CDR3: TGTGCCAGCAGTTACACATTGAACACCGGGGAGCTGTTTTTT. Protein: CASSYTLNTGELFF. The chain couples TRBV6-5 to TRBJ2-2; D gene uncertain. In germline, CDR1 is MNHEY, CDR2 SVGAGI. V was trimmed by 2 bases and J by 1 base, leaving 5 bases between them. This CDR3 comprises 14 residues.